This entry concerns a single T cell receptor (beta chain). What it binds is not known. The data derive from a study of cytomegalovirus exposure and HLA in healthy donors. About the study: An earlier analysis found some 100 million unique TCR beta sequences from about 190 million T cells.

The primer mix had 60 Vbeta and 13 Jbeta primers. Measured with immunoSEQ multiplex PCR; TCRdb has only the in-frame clones, and not every one. The sample lists under 300,000 clones, 86% occurring once. Study observations and caveats: From TCR beta sequences, most subjects' HLA-A and HLA-B alleles were reportedly predicted accurately. The likely explanation for a cluster of highly shared sequence variants was sequencing artifact. An ancestry cluster, one associated with Asian ancestry, reportedly showed fewer N-insertions than the 666-donor mean in a later analysis.

Per germline, CDR1 LNHDA and CDR2 SQIVND (reference sequence). Between the trimmed V and J ends, which lost 4 bases and 3 bases, there was a span of 16 bases. This CDR3 has 15 residues. The clonotype comes from a man between 35 and 55 years old in good health and CMV-seropositive. The chain employs TRBV19 and TRBJ2-7; tentatively, D is TRBD2 (7 bases). The sample comprised PBMCs. The CDR3 reads CASSTRGARGYEQYF. CDR3 coding DNA: TGTGCCAGTAGTACCCGGGGGGCGAGAGGCTACGAGCAGTACTTC.